This TCR beta chain was found in a study of Tregs in tolerant kidney transplant recipients. Whole-study context: Related graft donors supplied nonmyeloablative bone marrow transplants, and mixed chimerism was transient.

Assay used: immunoSEQ multiplex PCR; TCRdb lists only in-frame clones, some missing. The data contain approximately 93,000 clones, 93% of them singletons. To note about this clone: Its specificity is unknown.

Trimming removed 2 bases from V and 7 bases from J; junction bases left unmatched: 17. CDR1 is GTSNPN, CDR2 SVGIG, per germline (reference sequence). This CDR3 contains 17 residues. Notes on the study in general: Nucleotide sequences could not be compared across some patients' samples due to primer changes. Biological reproducibility was not directly addressed in this study. The small number of patients limits these findings pending further validation.

The receptor's source is a human donor who received a combined kidney and bone marrow transplant. Sequencing used CD4+ T cells from blood, obtained before the transplant. V usage is TRBV30 and J usage is TRBJ2-7; 10 bases fit TRBD2. The CDR3 protein is CAWSLMGGVAGGGEQYF. CDR3 DNA sequence: TGTGCCTGGAGTCTCATGGGGGGGGTAGCGGGAGGCGGGGAGCAGTACTTC.